The 4 T cell receptor beta chains reported below all come from one sample, sequenced in a study of tumor and adjacent non-tumor tissue in lung cancer. No cell sorting was done before RNA was extracted from the tissue. A modified ARM-PCR protocol with three rounds of nested PCR amplified TCRbeta. A single record per CDR3 protein comes from TCRdb applying MiXCR to the multiplex PCR reads. Among under 250,000 distinct CDR3 sequences listed, 71% were seen once. Sequencing used lung tumor tissue. Receptor source: a man aged 60-69 years with non-small cell lung cancer.

This clonotype was observed a single time. A much more abundant neighbour one base away suggests this may be a read error. The V and J genes are TRBV11-2 and TRBJ2-7, with 9 bases identical to TRBD1. CDR1 and CDR2 from the germline V gene are SGHAT and FQNNGV. V trimming: 1 base; J trimming: 7 bases; junction bases outside the gene matches: 8. The CDR3 is 15 amino acids. Here the CDR3 DNA reads TGTGCCAGCAGCTTAGGCCGGACAGGGGTCCGGGAGCAGTACTTC. Its translation: CASSLGRTGVREQYF.

This clonotype was counted a single time. Possible read error: a much larger clone is one base away. This is likely a read error, given that the CDR3 carries no conserved phenylalanine or tryptophan at its end. The J gene is TRBJ2-1, the V gene TRBV6-2 or TRBV6-3; 11 nucleotides match TRBD2. Germline CDR1 reads MNHEY; CDR2 reads SVGEGT. The V gene end was trimmed by 0 bases and the J gene end by 5 bases; junction bases not matched to a gene: 0. This CDR3 comprises 15 residues. CDR3 nucleotide sequence: TGTGCCAGCAGTTACTCGACTAGCGGGAACAATGAGCAGTTCATC. Its translation: CASSYSTSGNNEQFI.

With regard to this clonotype: This CDR3 is missing its conserved last phenylalanine or tryptophan, likely due to a read error. The chain carries TRBV4-2 and TRBJ2-2; the D is unclear. The CDR3 has 14 amino acids. V lost 0 bases, J lost 5 bases, and 7 bases lay in between. The V gene's germline CDR1 is LGHNA and CDR2 YNFKEQ. CDR3 sequence (DNA): TGTGCCAGCAGCCAAGAGGTTGGGACCGGGGAGCTGTTTCTT. The encoded protein is CASSQEVGTGELFL.

For this clonotype: A read error may explain this, as a much larger clone is one base away. The rearrangement joins TRBV20-1 to TRBJ2-7, with 8 bases aligning to TRBD1. This CDR3 region has 16 residues. With 5 bases clipped from V and 7 bases from J, the junction kept 19 bases outside the gene matches. The V gene's germline CDR1 is DFQATT and CDR2 SNEGSKA (reference sequence). The CDR3 here is CSALPLVVRGLREQYF. The DNA of the CDR3 is TGCAGTGCTCTCCCTCTTGTCGTCAGGGGGCTGAGGGAGCAGTACTTC.